Described below is a single T cell receptor (beta chain) sequence and its context. The antigen this receptor binds is unknown. Per-nucleotide qualities are absent, and no much larger clonotype sits a single base away. Every donor in the study was a healthy Caucasian. Libraries were built with 5' RACE. The reads were generated on an Illumina HiSeq 2000. A universal primer binding site was introduced by template switching, and a unique molecular identifier was present in the final cDNA, enabling accurate counting of TCR cDNA molecules. First-strand cDNA for TCR alpha and beta chains was synthesized from specific primers in the conserved constant-segment region. To control for contamination, each cDNA library was double barcoded with a SMART-Mk sample barcode plus Illumina barcodes. TruSeq adapter sequences and Illumina sample barcodes were added in two successive PCR steps. Sequencing of the TCR alpha and beta cDNA libraries was done on the Illumina HiSeq platform using custom primers. In the original analysis: MiGEC was used to process raw reads and extract unique molecular identifiers, and MiXCR was used to find CDR3 positions. Recombination models were inferred per individual with the repgenHMM and IGoR tools using an EM algorithm. Shared clonotypes were analyzed with the tcR package in R, and sharing was normalized by the product of cloneset sizes. Out-of-frame nonproductive sequences were analyzed to study raw recombination free of thymic and clonal selection effects. The raw public reads went through TCRdb reprocessing: fastp at Q25, MiXCR clone calling, in-frame beta chains kept. Duplicate CDR3 protein sequences are folded into a single record with the most common DNA and genes. V and J calls and clone size were set by TCRdb, not the authors. This sample lists around 1.7 million distinct CDR3 sequences; less than 40% were detected once. Of the sample, under 0.35% falls within the top ten clones.

The V end loses 2 bases and the J end loses 4 bases, and a stretch of 14 bases separates them. Based on the germline V gene, the CDR1 and CDR2 sequences are LGHNA and YNFKEQ. From cysteine to phenylalanine, the CDR3 is 15 amino acids long. The read is trimmed to its CDR3 DNA, 45 bases read in frame from base 1. The source of the sample is a study of identical twins (dated by TCRdb to about 2016). At the level of the whole study: TCR alpha and beta repertoires from monozygotic twins, unrelated adults of various ages and cord blood were deep-sequenced to test whether fetal clonotypes persist. Replicate twin experiments were performed at different times using different library preparation protocols to rule out contamination. General study outcomes and caveats: Abundant cord blood beta clonotypes had fewer insertions, young adult naive repertoires showed a similar but weaker trend, and memory repertoires showed no such trend. Recombination models systematically underestimated out-of-frame TCR alpha sharing in monozygotic twins but agreed with sharing between unrelated individuals. Zero-insertion analyses could be partly confounded by invariant T cells such as MAIT and iNKT, although diverse VJ usage argued against such confounding for most clonotypes. Excess twin sharing in beta out-of-frame sequences was weaker because fewer shared sequences lowered the signal-to-noise ratio. Conclusions relied on cross-sectional statistical analysis, since the same donors could not be followed over many years. Compared with coincidental sharing between unrelated individuals, out-of-frame TCR alpha sequences shared between twins had an excess of sequences with low generation probability.

This sequence uses TRBV4-2 and TRBJ1-1, with the D gene uncertain. This receptor was obtained from a newborn girl in good health. Sequencing used cord blood. This receptor carries the CDR3 CASSQQEQRSTEAFF. The nucleotides read TGTGCCAGCAGCCAACAGGAGCAGAGGAGCACTGAAGCTTTCTTT.